This TCR beta chain was sequenced during a study of cytomegalovirus exposure and HLA in healthy donors. Across the whole study: About 79% of approximately 400 genotyped donors fell in the Caucasian-associated ancestry cluster. Findings of the study overall: Donors were assumed by presence/absence analyses to have roughly uniform sequencing depth. When a later analysis was performed, an Asian-associated ancestry cluster reportedly had fewer N-insertions than the approximately 700-donor mean.

Concerning this clone itself: Its antigen remains unknown.

The PCR was carried out with 60 Vbeta primers and 13 Jbeta primers. Sequencing was performed with immunoSEQ multiplex PCR; in TCRdb, only in-frame clones are kept and a portion is missing. The sample holds about 170,000 clones. J was trimmed by 4 bases and V by 3 bases; bases with no gene match: 0. Germline V lookup: CDR1 LNHDA, CDR2 SQIVND (reference sequence). The CDR3 spans 14 residues. The sequence derives from a woman aged 55-69 years in good health and CMV-seronegative. The V gene is TRBV19, the J gene TRBJ1-5; 10 nucleotides line up with TRBD1. Sequencing used PBMCs. The CDR3 here is CASSMGQGNQPQHF. The CDR3 DNA is TGTGCCAGTAGTATGGGACAGGGGAATCAGCCCCAGCATTTT.